This T cell receptor beta chain appears in the sequencing data of a study of shared clonotypes between healthy human individuals. The CDR3 runs 15 residues. Germline lookup yields CDR1 LGHNA and CDR2 YNFKEQ. Losses at the gene ends were 2 bases for V and 6 bases for J; bases not matched to a gene: 7. This table comes from immunoSEQ multiplex PCR, and its TCRdb copy is limited to in-frame clones, with some not included. The sample records a few hundred thousand clones, almost 97% being singletons. The sequence derives from a woman in her twenties or thirties in good health. The gene calls are TRBV4-2 and TRBJ2-7; 10 nucleotides match TRBD2. Material: naive CD4+ T cells sorted from blood. Subset denoted: CD45RA+ positively selected. The CDR3 DNA reads as TGTGCCAGCAGCCAATCTAGCGGGAGTTCGGGCGAGCAGTACTTC. Amino acid sequence: CASSQSSGSSGEQYF.